This TCR beta chain was found in a study of blood T cell repertoires in COVID-19. On the study more broadly: Sources were T cells, B-cell-depleted T cells, or PBMCs; the material itself was cDNA or gDNA.

V shed 6 bases and J 2 bases; nucleotides not matched to a gene: 4. This CDR3 spans 13 amino acids. Per germline, CDR1 SGHDT and CDR2 YYEEEE. Libraries were prepared by immunoSEQ multiplex PCR; TCRdb keeps only in-frame clonotypes and omits some of them. The sample shows approximately 120,000 clones, around nine tenths of them seen only once. Sequenced: peripheral blood. The sequence was obtained from an elderly woman with acute or convalescent COVID-19. The rearrangement joins TRBV5-6 to TRBJ1-2, with 7 bases fitting TRBD1. The CDR3 sequence is CASTLQGNYGYTF. The CDR3 DNA sequence: TGTGCCAGCACTTTACAGGGGAACTATGGCTACACCTTC.